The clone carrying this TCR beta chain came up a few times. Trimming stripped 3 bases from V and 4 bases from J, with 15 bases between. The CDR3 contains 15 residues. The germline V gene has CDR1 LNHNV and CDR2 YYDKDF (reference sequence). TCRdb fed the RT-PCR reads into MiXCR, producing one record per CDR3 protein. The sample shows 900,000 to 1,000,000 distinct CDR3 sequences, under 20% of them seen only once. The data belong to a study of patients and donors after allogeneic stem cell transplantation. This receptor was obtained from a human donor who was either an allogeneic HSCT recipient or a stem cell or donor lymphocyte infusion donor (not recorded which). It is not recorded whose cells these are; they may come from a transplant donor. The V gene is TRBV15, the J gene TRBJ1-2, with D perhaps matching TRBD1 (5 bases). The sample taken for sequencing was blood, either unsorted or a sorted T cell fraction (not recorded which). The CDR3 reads CATSSGPQGPYGYTF. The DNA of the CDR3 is TGTGCCACCAGCAGTGGCCCGCAGGGTCCCTATGGCTACACCTTC. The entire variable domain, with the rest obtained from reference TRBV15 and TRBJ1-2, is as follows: DAMVIQNPRYQVTQFGKPVTLSCSQTLNHNVMYWYQQKSSQAPKLLFHYYDKDFNNEADTPDNFQSRRPNTSFCFLDIRSPGLGDTAMYLCATSSGPQGPYGYTFGSGTRLTVV.